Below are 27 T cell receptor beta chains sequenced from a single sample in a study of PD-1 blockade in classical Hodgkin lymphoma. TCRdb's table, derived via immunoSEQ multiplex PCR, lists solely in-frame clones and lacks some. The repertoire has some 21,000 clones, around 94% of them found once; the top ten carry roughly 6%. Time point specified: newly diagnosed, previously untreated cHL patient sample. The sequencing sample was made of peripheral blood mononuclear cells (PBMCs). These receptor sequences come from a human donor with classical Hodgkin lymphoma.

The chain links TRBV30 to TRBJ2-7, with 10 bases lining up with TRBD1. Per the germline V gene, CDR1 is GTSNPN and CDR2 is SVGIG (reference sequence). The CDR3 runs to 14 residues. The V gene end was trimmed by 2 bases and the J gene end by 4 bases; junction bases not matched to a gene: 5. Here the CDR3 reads CAWSRTGGEYEQYF. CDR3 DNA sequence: TGTGCCTGGAGTAGGACAGGGGGTGAATACGAGCAGTACTTC.

For the CDR3, the DNA is TGTGCCAGCAGCCCCGGGGGAACCTACGAGCAGTACTTC. Its protein product is CASSPGGTYEQYF. The gene calls are TRBV6-5 and TRBJ2-7, with D possibly TRBD2 on 6 matching bases. The CDR3 loop spans 13 amino acids. Germline CDR1 and CDR2: MNHEY and SVGAGI. V lost 6 bases and J lost 2, with 11 bases in between.

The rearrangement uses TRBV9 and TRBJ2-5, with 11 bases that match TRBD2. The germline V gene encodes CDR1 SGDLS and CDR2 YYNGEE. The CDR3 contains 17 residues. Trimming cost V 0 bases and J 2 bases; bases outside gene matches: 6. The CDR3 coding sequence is TGTGCCAGCAGCGTAGGGCTAGCGGGGGGAACTCAAGAGACCCAGTACTTC. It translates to CASSVGLAGGTQETQYF.

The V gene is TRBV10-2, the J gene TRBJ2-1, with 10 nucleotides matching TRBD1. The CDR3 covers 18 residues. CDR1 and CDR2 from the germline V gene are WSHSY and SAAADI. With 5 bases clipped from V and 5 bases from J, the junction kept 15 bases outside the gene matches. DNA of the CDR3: TGCGCCAGCAGTCGGCTGGGGACCGGGACAGGGGTCGACAATGAGCAGTTCTTC. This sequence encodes CASSRLGTGTGVDNEQFF.

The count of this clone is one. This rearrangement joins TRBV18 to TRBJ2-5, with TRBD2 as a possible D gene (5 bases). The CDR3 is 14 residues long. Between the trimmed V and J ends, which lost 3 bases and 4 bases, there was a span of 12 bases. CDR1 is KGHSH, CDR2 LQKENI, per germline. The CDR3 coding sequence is TGTGCCAGCTCACCTACTAGAGGCTCAGAGACCCAGTACTTC. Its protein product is CASSPTRGSETQYF.

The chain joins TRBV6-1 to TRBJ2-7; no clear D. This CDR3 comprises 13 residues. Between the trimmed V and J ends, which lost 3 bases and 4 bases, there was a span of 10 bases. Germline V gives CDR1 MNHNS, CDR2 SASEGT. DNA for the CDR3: TGTGCCAGCAGTGACACACGGTGGTACGAGCAGTACTTC. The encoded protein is CASSDTRWYEQYF.

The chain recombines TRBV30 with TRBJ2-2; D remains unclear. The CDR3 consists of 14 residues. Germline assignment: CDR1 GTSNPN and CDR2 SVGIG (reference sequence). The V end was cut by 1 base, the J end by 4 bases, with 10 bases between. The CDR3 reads CAWSDDLATGELFF. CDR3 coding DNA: TGTGCCTGGAGTGACGACTTAGCCACCGGGGAGCTGTTTTTT.

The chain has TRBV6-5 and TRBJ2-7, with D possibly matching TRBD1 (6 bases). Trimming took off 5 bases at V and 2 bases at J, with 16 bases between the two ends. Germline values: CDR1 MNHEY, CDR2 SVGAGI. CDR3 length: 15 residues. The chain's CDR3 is CASSPWPGDPYEQYF. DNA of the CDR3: TGTGCCAGCAGTCCCTGGCCAGGGGATCCCTACGAGCAGTACTTC.

CDR3 nucleotide sequence: TGCGCCAGCAGCCCGGAGACAGGGACGGGGGAGCAGTACTTC. This codes for CASSPETGTGEQYF. V usage is TRBV4-3 and J usage is TRBJ2-7, with 7 bases matching TRBD1. This CDR3 is 14 amino acids long. V dropped 4 bases and J dropped 7; count of bases not matched to a gene: 10. Germline CDR1 LGHNA, CDR2 YSLEER.

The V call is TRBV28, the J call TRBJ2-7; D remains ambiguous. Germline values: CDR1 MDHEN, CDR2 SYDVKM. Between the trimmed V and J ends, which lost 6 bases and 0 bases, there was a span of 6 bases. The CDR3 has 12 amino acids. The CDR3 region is CASSWYSYEQYF. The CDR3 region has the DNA TGTGCCAGCAGCTGGTACTCCTACGAGCAGTACTTC.

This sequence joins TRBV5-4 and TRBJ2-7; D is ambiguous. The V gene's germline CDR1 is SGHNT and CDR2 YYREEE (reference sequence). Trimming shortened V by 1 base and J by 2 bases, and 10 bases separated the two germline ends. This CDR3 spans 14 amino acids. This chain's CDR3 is CASSLTPLTYEQYF. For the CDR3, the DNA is TGTGCCAGCAGCTTGACGCCGTTAACCTACGAGCAGTACTTC.

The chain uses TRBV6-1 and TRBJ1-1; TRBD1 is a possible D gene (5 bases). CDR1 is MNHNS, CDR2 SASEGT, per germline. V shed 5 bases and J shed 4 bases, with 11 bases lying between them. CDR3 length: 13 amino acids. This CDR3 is CASSRVGGTEAFF. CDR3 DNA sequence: TGTGCCAGCAGTCGGGTGGGGGGCACTGAAGCTTTCTTT.

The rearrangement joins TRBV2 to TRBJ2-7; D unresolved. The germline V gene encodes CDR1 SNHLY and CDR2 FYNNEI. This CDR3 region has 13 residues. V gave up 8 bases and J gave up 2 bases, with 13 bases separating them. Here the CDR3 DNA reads TGTGCCAGCCAAGTCCGGGCGACCTACGAGCAGTACTTC. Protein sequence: CASQVRATYEQYF.

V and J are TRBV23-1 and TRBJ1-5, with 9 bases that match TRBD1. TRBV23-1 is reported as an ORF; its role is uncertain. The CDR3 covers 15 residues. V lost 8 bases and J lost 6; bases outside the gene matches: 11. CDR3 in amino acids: CASRQRTGEIQPQHF. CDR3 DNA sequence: TGCGCCAGCCGCCAACGGACAGGGGAAATTCAGCCCCAGCATTTT.

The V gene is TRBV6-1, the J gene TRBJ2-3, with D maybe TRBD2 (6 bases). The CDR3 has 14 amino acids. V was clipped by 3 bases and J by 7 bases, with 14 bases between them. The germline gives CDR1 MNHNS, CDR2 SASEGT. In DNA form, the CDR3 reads TGTGCCAGCAGTGATAGGGACTGGTACTATACGCAGTATTTT. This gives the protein CASSDRDWYYTQYF.

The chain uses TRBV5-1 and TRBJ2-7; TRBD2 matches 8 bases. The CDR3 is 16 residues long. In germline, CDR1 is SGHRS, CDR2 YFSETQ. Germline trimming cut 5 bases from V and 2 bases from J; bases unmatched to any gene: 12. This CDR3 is CASSGLAGGNAYEQYF. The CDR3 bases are TGCGCCAGCAGTGGTTTGGCGGGGGGTAATGCCTACGAGCAGTACTTC.

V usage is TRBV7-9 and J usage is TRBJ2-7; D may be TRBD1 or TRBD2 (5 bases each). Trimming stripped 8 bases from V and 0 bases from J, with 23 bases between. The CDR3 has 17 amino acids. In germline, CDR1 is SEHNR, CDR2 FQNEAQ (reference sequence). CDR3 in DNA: TGTGCCAGCGCCCCGGGAAGGACACTCAAGGACTCCTACGAGCAGTACTTC. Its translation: CASAPGRTLKDSYEQYF.

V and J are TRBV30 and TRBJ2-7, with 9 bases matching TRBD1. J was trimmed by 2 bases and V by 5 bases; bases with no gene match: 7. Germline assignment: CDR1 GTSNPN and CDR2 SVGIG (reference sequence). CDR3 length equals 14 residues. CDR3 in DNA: TGTGCCTGGGACCGGGACAGGGTACCCTACGAGCAGTACTTC. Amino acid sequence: CAWDRDRVPYEQYF.

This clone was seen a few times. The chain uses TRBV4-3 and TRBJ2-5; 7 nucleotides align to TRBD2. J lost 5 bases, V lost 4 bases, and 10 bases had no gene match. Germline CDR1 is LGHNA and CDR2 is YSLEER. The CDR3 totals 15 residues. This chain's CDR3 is CASSRVPGGMETQYF. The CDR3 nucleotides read TGCGCCAGCAGCCGCGTGCCGGGGGGAATGGAGACCCAGTACTTC.

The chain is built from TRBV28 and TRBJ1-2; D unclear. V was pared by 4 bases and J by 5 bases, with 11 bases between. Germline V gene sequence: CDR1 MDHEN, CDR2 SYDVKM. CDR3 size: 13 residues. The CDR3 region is CASSSSVLYGYTF. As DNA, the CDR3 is TGTGCCAGCAGTTCCTCTGTACTGTATGGCTACACCTTC.

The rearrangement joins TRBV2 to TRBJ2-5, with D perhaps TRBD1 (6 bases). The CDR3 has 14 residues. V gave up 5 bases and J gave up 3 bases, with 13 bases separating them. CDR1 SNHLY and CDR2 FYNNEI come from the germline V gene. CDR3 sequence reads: CASSHRDTKETQYF. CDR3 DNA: TGTGCCAGCAGTCACCGGGACACCAAAGAGACCCAGTACTTC.

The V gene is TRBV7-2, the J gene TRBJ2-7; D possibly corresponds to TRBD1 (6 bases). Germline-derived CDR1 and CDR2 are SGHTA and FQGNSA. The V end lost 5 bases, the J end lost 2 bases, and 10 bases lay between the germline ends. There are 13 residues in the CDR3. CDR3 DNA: TGTGCCAGCAGCACGGGACATACCTACGAGCAGTACTTC. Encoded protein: CASSTGHTYEQYF.

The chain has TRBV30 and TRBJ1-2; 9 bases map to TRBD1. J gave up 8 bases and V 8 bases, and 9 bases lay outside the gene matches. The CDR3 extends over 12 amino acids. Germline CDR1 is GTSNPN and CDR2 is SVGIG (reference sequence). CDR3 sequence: CAGTGQGGGYTF. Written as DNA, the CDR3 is TGTGCCGGGACGGGACAGGGAGGAGGCTACACCTTC. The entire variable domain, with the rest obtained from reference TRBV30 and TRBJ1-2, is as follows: SQTIHQWPATLVQPVGSPLSLECTVEGTSNPNLYWYRQAAGRGLQLLFYSVGIGQISSEVPQNLSASRPQDRQFILSSKKLLLSDSGFYLCAGTGQGGGYTFGSGTRLTVV.

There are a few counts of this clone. The CDR3 is CASGPQPQYF. CDR3 DNA sequence: TGTGCCTCGGGACCTCAGCCGCAGTATTTT. The chain uses TRBV28 and TRBJ2-3; D may be TRBD1 or TRBD2 (5 bases each). The CDR3 has 10 residues. With 11 bases removed from V and 10 bases from J, the gap between germline ends came to 13 bases. Per germline, CDR1 MDHEN and CDR2 SYDVKM.

The CDR3 spells CASSQEAQLHNQPQHF. In DNA, the CDR3 is TGTGCCAGCAGCCAAGAAGCGCAGCTCCACAATCAGCCCCAGCATTTT. The chain recombines TRBV4-2 with TRBJ1-5; D remains unclear. In germline, CDR1 is LGHNA, CDR2 YNFKEQ. The CDR3 extends over 16 amino acids. V was pared by 0 bases and J by 3 bases, with 12 bases between.

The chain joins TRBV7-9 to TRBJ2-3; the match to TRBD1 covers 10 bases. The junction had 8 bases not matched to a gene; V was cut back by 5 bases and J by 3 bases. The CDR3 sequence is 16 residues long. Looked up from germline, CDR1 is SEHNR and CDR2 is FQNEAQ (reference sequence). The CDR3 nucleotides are TGTGCCAGCAGCCAAACGGACAGGGGGTGGACAGATACGCAGTATTTT. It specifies CASSQTDRGWTDTQYF.

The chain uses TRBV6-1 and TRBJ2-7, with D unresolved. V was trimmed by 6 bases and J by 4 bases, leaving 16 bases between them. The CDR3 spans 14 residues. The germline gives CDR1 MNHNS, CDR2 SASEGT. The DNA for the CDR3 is TGTGCCAGCAGCCCGACTGGATCCGCTTACGAGCAGTACTTC. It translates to CASSPTGSAYEQYF.